The TCR beta chain under discussion was sequenced for a study of blood T cell repertoires in COVID-19. Measured with immunoSEQ multiplex PCR; TCRdb has only the in-frame clones, and not every one. In the table there are a few hundred thousand clones, 75% to 90% of which are singletons. The V end lost 5 bases, the J end lost 1 base, and 9 bases lay between the germline ends. The CDR3 totals 13 residues. Germline CDR1 is SGHRS and CDR2 is YFSETQ. Participants reported their clinical history, and cohort assignment relied on those reports. Sequenced material: PBMCs or T cells enriched from blood (not recorded which). The chain carries TRBV5-1 and TRBJ1-1; possibly TRBD1 for D (6 bases). The sequence came from a woman aged 35 to 49 who had recovered from COVID-19. CDR3 nucleotide sequence: TGCGCCAGCAGGGTGGGACAGAACACTGAAGCTTTCTTT. Residues: CASRVGQNTEAFF.